This TCR beta chain was recorded in a study of cytomegalovirus exposure and HLA in healthy donors. Study-wide results and caveats: Reported performance of the classifier showed diagnosis of cytomegalovirus status with high specificity and sensitivity.

Notes on this clone: Its antigen is unidentified.

The data were produced by immunoSEQ multiplex PCR, yet TCRdb's version contains in-frame clones alone and is incomplete. This sample has 200,000 or so clones, with roughly 84% found just once. In germline, CDR1 is MNHEY, CDR2 SMNVEV (reference sequence). V shed 6 bases and J shed 3 bases, with 21 bases lying between them. CDR3 length equals 16 residues. Sequencing input: PBMCs. This TCR derives from a man younger than 30 in good health and CMV-seropositive. The chain couples TRBV27 to TRBJ2-7; a weak D match, TRBD1 (6 bases). CDR3 sequence reads: CASSWGSGEMGYEQYF. CDR3 nucleotide sequence: TGTGCCAGCAGCTGGGGCTCAGGGGAAATGGGCTACGAGCAGTACTTC.